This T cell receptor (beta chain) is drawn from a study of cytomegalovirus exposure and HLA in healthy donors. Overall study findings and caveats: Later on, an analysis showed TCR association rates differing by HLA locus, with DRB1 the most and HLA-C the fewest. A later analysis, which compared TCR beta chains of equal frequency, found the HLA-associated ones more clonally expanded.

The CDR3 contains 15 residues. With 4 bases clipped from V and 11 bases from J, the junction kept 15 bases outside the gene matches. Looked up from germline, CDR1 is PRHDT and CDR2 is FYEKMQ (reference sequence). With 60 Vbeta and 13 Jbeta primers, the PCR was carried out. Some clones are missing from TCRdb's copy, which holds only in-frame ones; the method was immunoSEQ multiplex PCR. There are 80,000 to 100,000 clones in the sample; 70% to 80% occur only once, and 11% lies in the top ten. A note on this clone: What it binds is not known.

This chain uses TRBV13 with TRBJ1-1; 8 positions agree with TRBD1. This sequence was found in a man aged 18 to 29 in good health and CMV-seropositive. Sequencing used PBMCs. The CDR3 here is CASSSRRTGRSLAFF. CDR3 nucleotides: TGTGCCAGCAGCTCCCGCCGGACAGGGAGGTCTCTCGCTTTCTTT. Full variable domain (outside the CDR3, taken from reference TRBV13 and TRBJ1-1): AAGVIQSPRHLIKEKRETATLKCYPIPRHDTVYWYQQGPGQDPQFLISFYEKMQSDKGSIPDRFSAQQFSDYHSELNMSSLELGDSALYFCASSSRRTGRSLAFFGQGTRLTVV.